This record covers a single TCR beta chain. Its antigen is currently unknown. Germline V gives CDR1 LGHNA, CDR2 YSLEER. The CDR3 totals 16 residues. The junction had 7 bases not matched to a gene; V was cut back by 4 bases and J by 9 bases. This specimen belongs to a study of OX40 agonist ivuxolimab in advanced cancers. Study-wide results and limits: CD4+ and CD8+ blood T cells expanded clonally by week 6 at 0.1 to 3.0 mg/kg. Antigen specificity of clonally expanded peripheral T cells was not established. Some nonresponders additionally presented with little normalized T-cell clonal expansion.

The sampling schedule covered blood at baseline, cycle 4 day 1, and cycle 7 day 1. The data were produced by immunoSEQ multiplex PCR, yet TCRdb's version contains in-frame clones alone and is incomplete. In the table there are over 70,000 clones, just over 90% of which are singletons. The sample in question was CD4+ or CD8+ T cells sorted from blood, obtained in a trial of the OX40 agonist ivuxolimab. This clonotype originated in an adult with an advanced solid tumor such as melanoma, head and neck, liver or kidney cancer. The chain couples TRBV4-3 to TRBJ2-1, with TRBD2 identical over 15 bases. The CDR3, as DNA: TGCGCCAGCAGCCCGGGACTAGCGGGGGGCTACGCTGAGCAGTTCTTC. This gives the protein CASSPGLAGGYAEQFF.